In this sample, the clone carrying this T cell receptor beta chain turned up a few times. This record belongs to a study of blood T cell repertoires in COVID-19. Study-wide background: PBMCs, B-cell-depleted T cells, or T cells were the source of the cDNA or gDNA that made up the material.

In the authors' methods: How many nucleated cells were present was estimated from reference gene primer amplification. The method was immunoSEQ multiplex PCR; TCRdb's version includes in-frame clones alone and lacks a portion of them. Clone size and the V and J calls come from that table; the DNA yielded D and trimming. In the table there are 250,000 or so clones, 80% to 90% of which are singletons. Sample: peripheral blood. This clonotype was obtained from a woman aged 70-85 years with acute or convalescent COVID-19.

The CDR3 DNA reads TGTGCCAGCTCACCACCGATGGTAAGCAGGGTGAACACTGAAGCTTTCTTT. The encoded protein is CASSPPMVSRVNTEAFF. This chain joins TRBV18 and TRBJ1-1; possible D gene TRBD1, 5 bases. Germline loops: CDR1 KGHSH, CDR2 LQKENI. The length of the CDR3 is 17 residues. V shed 0 bases and J shed 0 bases, with 14 bases lying between them. Full variable domain (outside the CDR3, taken from reference TRBV18 and TRBJ1-1): NAGVMQNPRHLVRRRGQEARLRCSPMKGHSHVYWYRQLPEEGLKFMVYLQKENIIDESGMPKERFSAEFPKEGPSILRIQQVVRGDSAAYFCASSPPMVSRVNTEAFFGQGTRLTVV.